A single T cell receptor beta chain is shown here with its context. Its antigen has not been determined. A much larger clone lies one base from this, so it may be a read error. The library was produced with 5' RACE. The reads were generated on an Illumina HiSeq 2500. A second roughly 6 to 12 cycle PCR used a sample-barcoded 5' primer and a J-beta primer mix. A unique molecular identifier was introduced onto each TCR beta cDNA molecule by a template-switch 5' adaptor carrying 12 random nucleotides. Each sample yielded at least 2.5 million CDR3-containing paired-end reads. First-strand cDNA synthesis was performed from all RNA using the Mint cDNA synthesis kit, with priming by a TRBC-specific oligonucleotide. After uracil-DNA glycosylase treatment, a first 18-cycle PCR used universal primers M1SS and BC2_uni_R on all cDNA. Regarding the original processing steps: For normalization, 1 million high-quality reads were randomly selected from each sample, with every read carrying a distinct molecular identifier. Reads with shared molecular identifiers were discarded instead of being binned into consensus sequences. CDR3 identification, clonotype clustering and error correction used MiTCR with a Q25 quality threshold and the strictest error-elimination algorithm. A nonparametric unseen species model with Euler transformation was used to estimate lower-bound total TCR beta diversity. Using fastp at Q25 and MiXCR, TCRdb reprocessed the public reads and kept productive beta chains. Rows with a matching CDR3 protein are joined into one entry that keeps the most common DNA and genes. The V and J calls and clone size come from TCRdb's table, not from the authors' own analysis. The sample table records about 750,000 distinct CDR3 sequences; about 55% of these occur just once. The ten biggest clones cover 40% to 50% of the sample.

The data are from a study of blood T cells in healthy people across ages (dated by TCRdb to 2013 to 2016). A note on the overall study: In model experiments, roughly one uniquely barcoded TCR beta cDNA molecule per two T cells was captured by template switching. Age-related changes in TCR beta repertoire diversity were measured in the study by deep sequencing normalized with unique cDNA molecular identifiers. Four age groups were formed from the donors: young (average approximately 15 years), middle-aged (approximately 41), aged (approximately 60) and long-lived (around 82). To avoid experimental bias, donors of different ages were distributed randomly across sequencing lanes. Two additional independent replicas of 1 million unique cDNA reads from the same blood draw were analyzed for two donors (one aged 18 to 29 and one aged 80 or older).

Findings and caveats that apply to the study as a whole: Observed TCR beta diversity per million T cells fell roughly linearly with age, and a significant reduction was already apparent by age around 39. Estimates of total diversity based on one million sequenced T cells were considered lower bounds and underestimates. Compared with the aged group, the long-lived group had more naive CD4+ T cells, fewer expanded clones and increased TCR diversity, a pattern suggesting age selection. There was a strong correlation between observed TCR beta diversity and the percentage of naive T cells measured by flow cytometry. The CMV infection status of donors was not known, potentially confounding age-related changes in expanded clonotypes. Bulk unsorted PBMC profiling prevented conclusive comparison of naive and antigen-experienced compartments.

The donors were 40 or so Caucasian individuals from Russia, aged roughly 6 to 100 years, who were systemically healthy. Each donor gave around 9.5 milliliters of peripheral blood, collected into EDTA-treated Vacutainer tubes. Ficoll-Paque density-gradient centrifugation was used to isolate PBMCs, with at least 7 million per sample. Total RNA was extracted from PBMCs with Trizol reagent, with at least 5 micrograms obtained per sample. Naive CD45RAhigh/CD27high T cell percentages were measured by flow cytometry on a PBMC aliquot from every donor. Sequenced input: blood. This TCR was sampled from a man aged 80 or over in good health.

The CDR3 protein sequence reads: CSVEGSARPNYGYTF. The bases are TGCAGCGTTGAAGGTTCGGCAAGGCCTAACTATGGCTACACCTTC. The chain uses TRBV29-1 and TRBJ1-2; the D gene cannot be resolved reliably. At the junction V is shortened by 1 base and J by 0 bases, with 12 bases in between. Its CDR3 holds 15 amino acids, cysteine through phenylalanine. Only the CDR3 DNA is retained, 45 bases long and in frame from the first base. Sequences SQVTM (CDR1) and ANQGSEA (CDR2) are obtained from the germline V gene.